The 32 T cell receptor beta chains listed next were all sequenced from one sample in a study of T-cell reconstitution after alpha-beta-depleted transplantation in children. It was with unique molecular identifiers that the TCRbeta library was prepared. TCRdb redid the calling of the PCR reads with MiXCR, one entry per CDR3 protein. This table has 100,000 or so distinct CDR3 sequences, more than 20% appearing once. This specimen was PBMCs, taken before TCRalphabeta/CD19-depleted stem cell transplant. The receptors shown here come from a boy aged 2 to 10 with acute lymphoblastic leukemia, due to receive a stem cell transplant.

This chain connects TRBV6-2 or TRBV6-3 to TRBJ2-7, with 10 bases matching TRBD1. V was pared by 4 bases and J by 5 bases, with 5 bases of the junction left unmatched. CDR3 length: 14 residues. CDR1 and CDR2 (germline): MNHEY, SVGEGT. The CDR3 DNA follows: TGTGCCAGCAGTTTCGACAGGGGGCTGGACGAGCAGTACTTC. Translating gives CASSFDRGLDEQYF.

This clonotype appeared many times. The genes are TRBV13 and TRBJ2-7, with 11 bases identical to TRBD2. V dropped 4 bases and J dropped 4; count of bases not matched to a gene: 3. Germline CDR1 reads PRHDT; CDR2 reads FYEKMQ (reference sequence). The CDR3 sequence is 14 residues long. Here the CDR3 reads CASSSGLAVYEQYF. CDR3 coding DNA: TGTGCCAGCAGCTCGGGACTAGCGGTTTACGAGCAGTACTTC.

With respect to this clonotype: A read error may produce the germline difference seen at one junction end. The chain has TRBV5-6 and TRBJ2-3; D gene unclear. Germline V gives CDR1 SGHDT, CDR2 YYEEEE. This CDR3 is built from 12 residues. Here the CDR3 reads CANSLPTDTQYF. For the CDR3, the DNA is TGTGCCAACAGCCTCCCCACAGATACGCAGTATTTT.

This clonotype occurred once. The gene calls are TRBV4-1 and TRBJ2-7; D ambiguous. Trimming took 1 base from V and 0 from J, leaving 10 bases between them. There are 15 residues in the CDR3. From germline, CDR1 is MGHRA and CDR2 YSYEKL. The CDR3 bases are TGCGCCAGCAGCCAAGCACTCGGTGACTCCTACGAGCAGTACTTC. Amino acids: CASSQALGDSYEQYF.

The V gene is TRBV30, the J gene TRBJ2-1, with D unclear. Trimming pared 0 bases from V and 7 bases from J, leaving 7 bases between. CDR1 is GTSNPN and CDR2 is SVGIG in the germline V gene (reference sequence). The CDR3 covers 12 residues. The CDR3 sequence is CAWSVLRNEQFF. CDR3 in DNA: TGTGCCTGGAGTGTACTAAGGAATGAGCAGTTCTTC.

A few counts support this clonotype. This sequence joins TRBV25-1 and TRBJ2-5, with a tentative D call TRBD2 (5 bases). Per germline, CDR1 MGHDK and CDR2 SYGVNS. Trimming took 1 base from V and 1 from J, leaving 19 bases between them. The CDR3 covers 18 residues. CDR3 DNA: TGTGCCAGCAGTGAATCCAGTTCCCAGAGCGGACCCCAAGAGACCCAGTACTTC. It is translated as CASSESSSQSGPQETQYF.

This clonotype appeared once. The V gene is TRBV12-3 or TRBV12-4, the J gene TRBJ2-7; D is ambiguous. CDR3 size: 15 residues. The V gene lost 4 bases and the J gene lost 6 bases, with 19 bases spanning the gap. The CDR3 DNA is TGTGCCAGCAGTTCCACGCTTATTCCCAACGTCGAGCAGTACTTC. Translating gives CASSSTLIPNVEQYF.

The chain uses TRBV3-1 and TRBJ2-7; weak D call: TRBD1 (5 bases). CDR3 length: 17 residues. Per germline, CDR1 LGHDT and CDR2 YNNKEL (reference sequence). V lost 4 bases to trimming and J lost 2 bases, with 21 bases between them. The CDR3 DNA sequence: TGTGCCAGCAGCCCCAACTCGCCAGGGAACAATCCCTACGAGCAGTACTTC. Encoded protein: CASSPNSPGNNPYEQYF.

The rearrangement uses TRBV29-1 and TRBJ2-5; TRBD2 aligns across 7 bases. After removal of 5 bases from V and 0 bases from J, the junction contained 6 bases not matched to a gene. The CDR3 covers 14 residues. Germline CDR1 and CDR2: SQVTM and ANQGSEA. For the CDR3, the DNA is TGCAGCGTTAGACTAGCCCAGTACCAAGAGACCCAGTACTTC. Protein sequence: CSVRLAQYQETQYF.

The CDR3 sequence: CASSFGTSGGTDTQYF. For the CDR3, the DNA is TGCGCCAGCAGCTTCGGAACTAGCGGGGGCACAGATACGCAGTATTTT. The chain links TRBV5-1 to TRBJ2-3; 10 bases fit TRBD2. CDR1 is SGHRS and CDR2 is YFSETQ in the germline V gene. The CDR3 loop spans 16 amino acids. V was clipped by 2 bases and J by 1 base; unmatched bases: 4.

This clonotype showed up many times. This chain uses TRBV7-9 with TRBJ2-1, with 11 bases that match TRBD2. The CDR3 runs 16 residues. Germline V lookup: CDR1 SEHNR, CDR2 FQNEAQ (reference sequence). V was clipped by 5 bases and J by 4 bases; unmatched bases: 7. The CDR3, as DNA: TGTGCCAGCAGCCTACTGGGACTAGCGGAATACAATGAGCAGTTCTTC. The encoded protein is CASSLLGLAEYNEQFF. The variable domain in full, with the rest retrieved from reference TRBV7-9 and TRBJ2-1, is DTGVSQNPRHKITKRGQNVTFRCDPISEHNRLYWYRQTLGQGPEFLTYFQNEAQLEKSRLLSDRFSAERPKGSFSTLEIQRTEQGDSAMYLCASSLLGLAEYNEQFFGPGTRLTVL.

The table lists this clonotype with a few counts. The rearrangement uses TRBV2 and TRBJ2-1; TRBD1 matches 7 bases. This CDR3 region has 12 residues. J lost 6 bases, V lost 8 bases, and 4 bases had no gene match. Germline V gene lookup returns CDR1 SNHLY and CDR2 FYNNEI. This CDR3 is CASGGQINEQFF. The CDR3 DNA sequence: TGTGCCAGCGGGGGACAGATCAATGAGCAGTTCTTC.

The chain combines TRBV20-1 with TRBJ2-1, with 10 bases fitting TRBD2. Germline CDR1 DFQATT, CDR2 SNEGSKA (reference sequence). Trimming cost V 5 bases and J 7 bases; bases outside gene matches: 8. The CDR3 runs 14 residues. The CDR3 nucleotides are TGCAGTGCTGGAGGACTAGCGGAACCGAATGAGCAGTTCTTC. This gives the protein CSAGGLAEPNEQFF.

The chain combines TRBV7-6 with TRBJ2-1, with 8 bases fitting TRBD1. Per germline, CDR1 SGHVS and CDR2 FNYEAQ. This CDR3 is 15 amino acids long. Germline trimming cut 4 bases from V and 6 bases from J; bases unmatched to any gene: 8. CDR3 sequence reads: CASSSPTGQGNEQFF. The CDR3 DNA reads TGTGCCAGCAGCTCCCCCACCGGACAGGGCAATGAGCAGTTCTTC.

This clonotype has just a few counts. Its ends do not fully match the called genes, so a read error is possible. V gene TRBV6-2 or TRBV6-3 combines with J gene TRBJ2-1, with 9 nucleotides matching TRBD2. CDR3 length: 12 amino acids. Germline V gene sequence: CDR1 MNHEY, CDR2 SVGEGT. In DNA form, the CDR3 reads TGTGCCAGCAGTGAGCCTCTAGCGGGAACGGTCTTC. It translates to CASSEPLAGTVF.

The chain links TRBV2 to TRBJ1-5; D is undetermined. The length of the CDR3 is 13 residues. Deletions cut 3 bases from V and 3 bases from J, with 6 bases between. CDR1 and CDR2 from the germline V gene are SNHLY and FYNNEI. The CDR3, as DNA: TGTGCCAGCAGTGAGATGAACAATCAGCCCCAGCATTTT. Protein: CASSEMNNQPQHF.

The rearrangement uses TRBV20-1 and TRBJ2-3, with 11 nucleotides matching TRBD1. Trimming removed 1 base from V and 1 base from J; junction bases left unmatched: 7. CDR1 is DFQATT, CDR2 SNEGSKA, per germline (reference sequence). CDR3 length equals 17 residues. The CDR3: CSARAIGQGARTDTQYF. For the CDR3, the DNA is TGCAGTGCTAGAGCCATAGGACAGGGGGCACGCACAGATACGCAGTATTTT.

This clonotype was observed a few times. The chain carries TRBV5-1 and TRBJ2-7; D may correspond to TRBD1 or TRBD2 (5 bases each). This CDR3 contains 14 residues. In germline, CDR1 is SGHRS, CDR2 YFSETQ. Trimming took 7 bases from V and 4 from J, leaving 18 bases between them. The CDR3: CASQGEGRPYEQYF. CDR3 DNA: TGCGCCAGCCAGGGCGAGGGGCGTCCATACGAGCAGTACTTC.

This clonotype has ten or more counts. The chain is built from TRBV28 and TRBJ2-7, with D maybe TRBD2 (6 bases). V lost 7 bases to trimming and J lost 7 bases, with 29 bases between them. This CDR3 is 17 amino acids long. From germline, CDR1 is MDHEN and CDR2 SYDVKM. CDR3 bases: TGTGCCAGCAAGGGAATGCGAGGAGGAGGGGCCTCGTGGGAGCAGTACTTC. Protein: CASKGMRGGGASWEQYF. The full variable domain, its missing parts supplied by reference TRBV28 and TRBJ2-7, is DVKVTQSSRYLVKRTGEKVFLECVQDMDHENMFWYRQDPGLGLRLIYFSYDVKMKEKGDIPEGYSVSREKKERFSLILESASTNQTSMYLCASKGMRGGGASWEQYFGPGTRLTVT.

This chain uses TRBV6-1 with TRBJ2-7, with D tentatively TRBD2 (6 bases). Germline-derived CDR1 and CDR2 are MNHNS and SASEGT. The CDR3 is 14 amino acids. The V gene lost 1 base and the J gene lost 6 bases, with 13 bases spanning the gap. The CDR3 sequence is CASSEGRRGLEQYF. The CDR3 nucleotides read TGTGCCAGCAGTGAAGGGCGGAGGGGCCTCGAGCAGTACTTC.

V is TRBV7-2 and J is TRBJ2-6; D call uncertain. The CDR3 is 14 residues long. Germline lookup yields CDR1 SGHTA and CDR2 FQGNSA. Trimming took 4 bases from V and 3 from J, leaving 7 bases between them. CDR3 in DNA: TGTGCCAGCAGCTCTACTGTTGGGGCCAACGTCCTGACTTTC. It codes for CASSSTVGANVLTF.

A few counts support this clonotype. The V and J genes are TRBV14 and TRBJ2-2; perhaps TRBD2 as D (5 bases). The CDR3 consists of 16 residues. Germline CDR1 and CDR2: SGHDN and FVKESK. Trimming cost V 4 bases and J 1 base, with 13 bases left between them. CDR3 loop: CASSRLGLENTGELFF. As DNA, the CDR3 is TGTGCCAGCAGCCGGCTAGGACTCGAGAACACCGGGGAGCTGTTTTTT.

This clonotype was picked up many times. The V gene is TRBV20-1, the J gene TRBJ2-2; 7 bases match TRBD2. This CDR3 comprises 14 residues. Losses at the gene ends were 5 bases for V and 4 bases for J; bases not matched to a gene: 7. CDR1 and CDR2 from the germline V gene are DFQATT and SNEGSKA (reference sequence). CDR3 region: CSALVAGRTGELFF. Here the CDR3 DNA reads TGCAGTGCTCTCGTAGCGGGCCGCACCGGGGAGCTGTTTTTT.

The chain joins TRBV15 to TRBJ2-1; 16 bases align to TRBD2. CDR1 and CDR2 (germline): LNHNV, YYDKDF (reference sequence). With 1 base clipped from V and 10 bases from J, the junction kept 4 bases outside the gene matches. This CDR3 is 16 amino acids long. CDR3 sequence: CATSRVGTSGRGEQFF. CDR3 sequence (DNA): TGTGCCACCAGCAGAGTGGGGACTAGCGGGAGGGGGGAGCAGTTCTTC.

The chain recombines TRBV5-5 with TRBJ2-1; 7 bases fit TRBD2. Per the germline V gene, CDR1 is SGHKS and CDR2 is YYEKEE (reference sequence). CDR3 size: 16 residues. The trim removed 0 bases at V and 6 bases at J, leaving 9 bases unmatched. The CDR3 DNA is TGTGCCAGCAGCTTGGCCCCTAGCGGAGTGTCCAATGAGCAGTTCTTC. Amino acids: CASSLAPSGVSNEQFF.

V usage is TRBV28 and J usage is TRBJ2-7; unclear D gene. The V gene's germline CDR1 is MDHEN and CDR2 SYDVKM. V was pared by 2 bases and J by 0 bases, with 11 bases between. The CDR3 is made up of 15 amino acids. The CDR3: CASSLRQANSYEQYF. CDR3 sequence (DNA): TGTGCCAGCAGTTTAAGGCAGGCAAACTCCTACGAGCAGTACTTC. Based on the CDR3 plus reference TRBV28 and TRBJ2-7, the full variable domain is DVKVTQSSRYLVKRTGEKVFLECVQDMDHENMFWYRQDPGLGLRLIYFSYDVKMKEKGDIPEGYSVSREKKERFSLILESASTNQTSMYLCASSLRQANSYEQYFGPGTRLTVT.

In this sample, this clonotype turned up a few times. The V gene is TRBV3-1, the J gene TRBJ2-6; D is ambiguous. The CDR3 totals 15 residues. Per germline, CDR1 LGHDT and CDR2 YNNKEL (reference sequence). Trimming shortened V by 2 bases and J by 4 bases, and 9 bases separated the two germline ends. The DNA for the CDR3 is TGTGCCAGCAGCCAAAGGGCTGACGGGGCCAACGTCCTGACTTTC. Encoded protein: CASSQRADGANVLTF.

This clonotype showed up many times. V gene TRBV5-1 combines with J gene TRBJ1-1; possibly TRBD1 for D (5 bases). Germline CDR1 and CDR2: SGHRS and YFSETQ. Deletions cut 3 bases from V and 8 bases from J, with 14 bases between. The CDR3 is 13 amino acids. The CDR3 DNA follows: TGCGCCAGCAGCTCGGGGTCGGGGGAAGAAGCTTTCTTT. Its protein product is CASSSGSGEEAFF.

This chain connects TRBV11-1 to TRBJ2-1, with unresolved D. Germline V lookup: CDR1 SGHAT, CDR2 FQDESV (reference sequence). The CDR3 totals 14 residues. V was trimmed by 2 bases and J by 5 bases, leaving 10 bases between them. The CDR3 DNA sequence: TGTGCCAGCAGCTTAAAGCAGAAGAACAATGAGCAGTTCTTC. This gives the protein CASSLKQKNNEQFF.

This clonotype was picked up a small number of times. The chain recombines TRBV5-4 with TRBJ2-7, with no clear D. V was cut by 0 bases and J by 0 bases, with 13 bases left in between. The CDR3 covers 16 residues. Germline CDR1 SGHNT, CDR2 YYREEE (reference sequence). The CDR3 spells CASSLDLGGPSYEQYF. CDR3 DNA: TGTGCCAGCAGCTTGGATTTGGGTGGTCCCTCCTACGAGCAGTACTTC.

In its sample, this clonotype was seen a few times. This chain connects TRBV29-1 to TRBJ2-1; 14 nucleotides agree with TRBD2. V trimming: 5 bases; J trimming: 7 bases; junction bases outside the gene matches: 10. The CDR3 is made up of 16 amino acids. Germline V gene data show CDR1 as SQVTM and CDR2 as ANQGSEA. In nucleotides, the CDR3 is TGCAGCGTTTATTCCCCCGGGACTAGCGGGAGTAATGAGCAGTTCTTC. Translation: CSVYSPGTSGSNEQFF.

This clonotype has only a few counts. This chain uses TRBV20-1 with TRBJ2-3; D not resolved. Germline-derived CDR1 and CDR2 are DFQATT and SNEGSKA (reference sequence). The germline V and J ends were trimmed by 0 bases and 3 bases, with 13 bases remaining between them. The CDR3 consists of 15 residues. For the CDR3, the DNA is TGCAGTGCTAGAGATGAGCCGGTACTTACAGATACGCAGTATTTT. The encoded protein is CSARDEPVLTDTQYF.